These 26 T cell receptor beta chains originate from one sample sequenced in a study of T cell responses to AZD1222 COVID-19 vaccine. The method was immunoSEQ multiplex PCR; TCRdb's version includes in-frame clones alone and lacks a portion of them. In the table there are about 140,000 clones, just under 95% of which are singletons. The input for sequencing was peripheral blood, taken 28 days after the second AZD1222 dose. The receptors originated from an adult who received the AZD1222 COVID-19 vaccine.

The rearrangement joins TRBV6-6 to TRBJ1-2; D not certain. CDR1 is MNHNY and CDR2 is SVGAGI in the germline V gene (reference sequence). This CDR3 contains 14 residues. V was trimmed by 2 bases and J by 8 bases, leaving 15 bases between them. In DNA form, the CDR3 reads TGTGCCAGCAGTTACAAGGGTGAGAGATACGGCTACACCTTC. As protein: CASSYKGERYGYTF.

This clone was recorded only once. The chain has TRBV9 and TRBJ2-1; D is undetermined. Looked up from germline, CDR1 is SGDLS and CDR2 is YYNGEE. There are 11 residues in the CDR3. Between the trimmed V and J ends, which lost 0 bases and 14 bases, there was a span of 9 bases. Written as DNA, the CDR3 is TGTGCCAGCAGCGTAGGCCCCTCCAAGTTCTTC. It specifies CASSVGPSKFF.

The chain carries TRBV11-3 and TRBJ2-7; 7 positions match TRBD1. Germline values: CDR1 SGHNT, CDR2 YENEEA. Losses at the gene ends were 5 bases for V and 3 bases for J; bases not matched to a gene: 1. This CDR3 is 12 amino acids long. The CDR3 loop is CASSRTGYEQYF. The CDR3 coding sequence is TGTGCCAGCAGCCGGACAGGCTACGAGCAGTACTTC.

V gene TRBV5-1 combines with J gene TRBJ1-1; no firm D call. This CDR3 has 14 residues. V was clipped by 3 bases and J by 3 bases, with 12 bases between them. The germline V gene has CDR1 SGHRS and CDR2 YFSETQ. The CDR3: CASSSRWADTEAFF. CDR3 in DNA: TGCGCCAGCAGCTCACGGTGGGCGGACACTGAAGCTTTCTTT.

J is TRBJ2-1 and V is TRBV19, with TRBD2 matching 12 bases. Germline trimming cut 6 bases from V and 7 bases from J; bases unmatched to any gene: 10. Germline assignment: CDR1 LNHDA and CDR2 SQIVND (reference sequence). The length of the CDR3 is 16 residues. The CDR3 protein is CASSSLAGGPWNEQFF. The CDR3 region has the DNA TGTGCCAGTAGCTCCCTAGCGGGGGGGCCCTGGAATGAGCAGTTCTTC.

To note about this clone: Other DNA sequences of this sample code for an identical CDR3. V is TRBV30 and J is TRBJ1-5, with a tentative D call TRBD1 (5 bases). CDR1 is GTSNPN and CDR2 is SVGIG in the germline V gene (reference sequence). The CDR3 runs to 14 residues. The V and J ends lost 0 bases and 2 bases respectively, with 8 bases between them. CDR3 DNA sequence: TGTGCCTGGAGTGTCGGCAGGGGCAATCAGCCCCAGCATTTT. Protein product: CAWSVGRGNQPQHF. Full variable domain (missing parts from reference TRBV30 and TRBJ1-5): SQTIHQWPATLVQPVGSPLSLECTVEGTSNPNLYWYRQAAGRGLQLLFYSVGIGQISSEVPQNLSASRPQDRQFILSSKKLLLSDSGFYLCAWSVGRGNQPQHFGDGTRLSIL.

The chain recombines TRBV3-1 (or the pseudogene TRBV3-2) with TRBJ2-7; perhaps TRBD1 as D (6 bases). CDR3 length equals 14 residues. Germline V gene data show CDR1 as LGHDT and CDR2 as YNNKEL (reference sequence). V lost 1 base and J 2 bases, leaving 9 bases between the germline ends. CDR3 in DNA: TGTGCCAGCAGCCAAGGACAGGAAGCCTACGAGCAGTACTTC. This encodes CASSQGQEAYEQYF.

This clone was seen more than once but under ten times. V and J are TRBV5-1 and TRBJ1-2; D is undetermined. Germline V gives CDR1 SGHRS, CDR2 YFSETQ. CDR3 length equals 15 residues. The V and J ends lost 0 bases and 2 bases respectively, with 11 bases between them. The CDR3 coding sequence is TGCGCCAGCAGCTTGGGTAGGAACCTCAACTATGGCTACACCTTC. It is translated as CASSLGRNLNYGYTF.

The J gene is TRBJ2-2, the V gene TRBV11-2; D ambiguous. The germline CDR1 and CDR2 sequences are SGHAT and FQNNGV. Between the trimmed V and J ends, which lost 1 base and 4 bases, there was a span of 13 bases. The CDR3 consists of 16 residues. The CDR3 coding sequence is TGTGCCAGCAGCTTAGTATTACATATCCCCACCGGGGAGCTGTTTTTT. The encoded protein is CASSLVLHIPTGELFF.

The rearrangement uses TRBV12-3 or TRBV12-4 and TRBJ2-7, with no clear D. Trimming left V 8 bases short and J 0 bases short, with 5 bases between. The length of the CDR3 is 11 residues. The CDR3 DNA sequence: TGTGCCAGCGGTATCTCCTACGAGCAGTACTTC. Encoded protein: CASGISYEQYF.

The rearrangement links TRBV27 to TRBJ2-6; the D gene is possibly TRBD1 (6 bases). Deletions cut 5 bases from V and 0 bases from J, with 11 bases between. In germline, CDR1 is MNHEY, CDR2 SMNVEV (reference sequence). The CDR3 sequence is 16 residues long. As DNA, the CDR3 is TGTGCCAGCAGTGGCAGGGGTTTCTCTGGGGCCAACGTCCTGACTTTC. It yields the protein CASSGRGFSGANVLTF.

The rearrangement links TRBV18 to TRBJ2-2, with D possibly being TRBD2 (6 bases). The V end lost 4 bases, the J end lost 0 bases, and 18 bases lay between the germline ends. The CDR3 is 18 amino acids. Germline CDR1 KGHSH, CDR2 LQKENI. CDR3 loop: CASSQGRAGRTNTGELFF. The DNA of the CDR3 is TGTGCCAGCTCACAGGGTCGGGCAGGGAGGACGAACACCGGGGAGCTGTTTTTT. Variable domain in full (rest from reference TRBV18 and TRBJ2-2): NAGVMQNPRHLVRRRGQEARLRCSPMKGHSHVYWYRQLPEEGLKFMVYLQKENIIDESGMPKERFSAEFPKEGPSILRIQQVVRGDSAAYFCASSQGRAGRTNTGELFFGEGSRLTVL.

The J gene is TRBJ2-7, the V gene TRBV5-1; TRBD1 matches at 9 bases. From germline, CDR1 is SGHRS and CDR2 YFSETQ. CDR3 length: 15 amino acids. V lost 4 bases and J lost 7; bases outside the gene matches: 12. The CDR3: CASSPPGTGTREQYF. The CDR3, as DNA: TGCGCCAGCAGCCCCCCCGGGACAGGGACCCGGGAGCAGTACTTC.

Comment on this clone: Other nucleotide sequences in the sample specify the same CDR3. The CDR3 DNA follows: TGTGCCAGCTCACCGAGCACAGATACGCAGTATTTT. Translated, it gives CASSPSTDTQYF. The gene calls are TRBV18 and TRBJ2-3; D gene unclear. Looked up from germline, CDR1 is KGHSH and CDR2 is LQKENI. The ends were cut back, 3 bases at V and 0 bases at J, with 1 base in the middle. The CDR3 sequence is 12 residues long.

The chain has TRBV18 and TRBJ1-2; the match to TRBD1 covers 10 bases. The CDR3 sequence is 14 residues long. The ends lost 4 bases at V and 7 bases at J; junction bases unmatched: 6. CDR1 is KGHSH, CDR2 LQKENI, per germline. The CDR3 nucleotides read TGTGCCAGCTCACTGGGACAGGGGATCGGTGGCTACACCTTC. This gives the protein CASSLGQGIGGYTF.

V and J are TRBV7-9 and TRBJ2-1; unclear D gene. The CDR3 has 11 residues. V lost 10 bases to trimming and J lost 4 bases, with 8 bases between them. The V gene's germline CDR1 is SEHNR and CDR2 FQNEAQ (reference sequence). This CDR3 reads CAIRPYNEQFF. DNA for the CDR3: TGTGCCATTCGCCCTTACAATGAGCAGTTCTTC.

This clone was seen only a few times. The CDR3, as DNA: TGTGCCAGCAGTCCAGAGGGTACCAATCAGCCCCAGCATTTT. This sequence encodes CASSPEGTNQPQHF. The V gene is TRBV27, the J gene TRBJ1-5; no clear D gene. The CDR3 consists of 14 residues. The germline CDR1 and CDR2 sequences are MNHEY and SMNVEV (reference sequence). Trimming took off 5 bases at V and 3 bases at J, with 11 bases between the two ends.

This clone is a singleton in its sample. The chain uses TRBV3-1 (or the pseudogene TRBV3-2) and TRBJ1-5; D ambiguous. Trimming left V 4 bases short and J 11 bases short, with 12 bases between. The V gene's germline CDR1 is LGHDT and CDR2 YNNKEL (reference sequence). This CDR3 has 12 residues. The CDR3 coding sequence is TGTGCCAGCAGCCGAGACCGGGGAGCCCAGCATTTT. The encoded protein is CASSRDRGAQHF.

The V and J genes are TRBV7-6 and TRBJ2-3; 7 bases map to TRBD2. With V trimmed by 1 base and J by 5 bases, 9 bases remained unmatched. This CDR3 is built from 16 residues. Germline V gene data show CDR1 as SGHVS and CDR2 as FNYEAQ. CDR3 sequence reads: CASSLVGGNPQDTQYF. The CDR3 DNA reads as TGTGCCAGCAGCTTAGTGGGGGGGAATCCCCAAGATACGCAGTATTTT.

The CDR3 nucleotides are TGTGCCAGCAGCGCACAGGGGGCGCCGAGCACTGAAGCTTTCTTT. It encodes CASSAQGAPSTEAFF. This chain connects TRBV2 to TRBJ1-1, with 9 positions matching TRBD1. The CDR3 extends over 15 amino acids. Germline-derived CDR1 and CDR2 are SNHLY and FYNNEI. Germline trimming cut 6 bases from V and 4 bases from J; bases unmatched to any gene: 9.

The gene calls are TRBV4-1 and TRBJ2-1; D is possibly TRBD2 (6 bases). This CDR3 contains 16 residues. The germline gives CDR1 MGHRA, CDR2 YSYEKL. Trimming removed 1 base at V and 4 bases at J, with 14 bases between. The CDR3 loop is CASSQVDLATYNEQFF. The CDR3 nucleotides read TGCGCCAGCAGCCAAGTGGATCTAGCGACTTACAATGAGCAGTTCTTC.

Only one count was recorded for this clone. The chain uses TRBV7-8 and TRBJ2-4; 9 positions match TRBD2. Germline trimming cut 2 bases from V and 1 base from J; bases unmatched to any gene: 9. Germline-derived CDR1 and CDR2 are SGHVS and FQNEAQ. This CDR3 spans 18 amino acids. Written as DNA, the CDR3 is TGTGCCAGCAGCTTACGCATTGGCGGGGGGGAGGCCAAAAACATTCAGTACTTC. Encoded protein: CASSLRIGGGEAKNIQYF.

J is TRBJ1-2 and V is TRBV19, with TRBD1 as a possible D gene (6 bases). The V end was cut by 4 bases, the J end by 8 bases, with 14 bases between. The length of the CDR3 is 13 residues. The germline V gene encodes CDR1 LNHDA and CDR2 SQIVND (reference sequence). CDR3 coding DNA: TGTGCCAGTAGTACCGGACAGATAGAGGGCTACACCTTC. It codes for CASSTGQIEGYTF.

J is TRBJ2-4 and V is TRBV19; D is uncertain. Germline V gene data show CDR1 as LNHDA and CDR2 as SQIVND (reference sequence). The ends were cut back, 4 bases at V and 3 bases at J, with 13 bases in the middle. The CDR3 spans 15 residues. The CDR3 DNA reads as TGTGCCAGTAGTAGGTTCCTAGGTGGCAAAAACATTCAGTACTTC. Translated: CASSRFLGGKNIQYF.

The chain recombines TRBV13 with TRBJ2-7; 7 bases line up with TRBD1. The V gene's germline CDR1 is PRHDT and CDR2 FYEKMQ (reference sequence). Trimming cost V 5 bases and J 3 bases; bases outside gene matches: 10. This CDR3 has 15 amino acids. CDR3 sequence: CASSPMTGQGYEQYF. CDR3 nucleotides: TGTGCCAGCAGCCCGATGACAGGGCAGGGCTACGAGCAGTACTTC.

The chain recombines TRBV7-9 with TRBJ2-3; D is ambiguous. The CDR3 has 15 residues. Between the trimmed V and J ends, which lost 2 bases and 1 base, there was a span of 10 bases. CDR1 SEHNR and CDR2 FQNEAQ come from the germline V gene (reference sequence). The CDR3 region has the DNA TGTGCCAGCAGCTTATCGAGTATCGGCACAGATACGCAGTATTTT. Translating gives CASSLSSIGTDTQYF.